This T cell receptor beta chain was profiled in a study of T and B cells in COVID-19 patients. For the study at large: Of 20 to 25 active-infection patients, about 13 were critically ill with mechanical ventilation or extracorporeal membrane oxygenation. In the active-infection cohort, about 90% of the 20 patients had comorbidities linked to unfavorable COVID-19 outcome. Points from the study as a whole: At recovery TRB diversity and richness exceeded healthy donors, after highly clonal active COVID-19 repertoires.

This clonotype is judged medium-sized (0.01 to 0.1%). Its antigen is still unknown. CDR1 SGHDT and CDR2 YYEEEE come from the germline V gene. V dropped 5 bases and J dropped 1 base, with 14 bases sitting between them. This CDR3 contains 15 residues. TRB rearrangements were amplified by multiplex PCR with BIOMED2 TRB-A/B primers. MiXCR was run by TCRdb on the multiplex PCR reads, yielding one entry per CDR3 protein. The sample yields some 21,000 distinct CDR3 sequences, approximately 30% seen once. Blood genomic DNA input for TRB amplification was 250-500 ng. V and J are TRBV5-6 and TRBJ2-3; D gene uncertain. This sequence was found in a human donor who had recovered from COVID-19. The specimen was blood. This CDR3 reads CASRHGPGGTDTQYF. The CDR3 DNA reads TGTGCCAGCAGGCATGGTCCGGGTGGCACAGATACGCAGTATTTT.